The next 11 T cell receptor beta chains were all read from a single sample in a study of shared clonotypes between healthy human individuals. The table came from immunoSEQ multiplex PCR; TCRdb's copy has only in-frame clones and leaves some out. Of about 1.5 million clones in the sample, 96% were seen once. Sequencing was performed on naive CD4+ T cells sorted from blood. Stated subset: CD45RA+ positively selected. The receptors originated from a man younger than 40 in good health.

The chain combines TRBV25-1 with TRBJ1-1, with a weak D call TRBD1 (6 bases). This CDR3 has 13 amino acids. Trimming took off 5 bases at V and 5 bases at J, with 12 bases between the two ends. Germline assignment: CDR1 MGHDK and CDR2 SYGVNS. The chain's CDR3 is CASSNRARTEAFF. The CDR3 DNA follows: TGTGCCAGCAGTAACAGGGCCCGGACTGAAGCTTTCTTT.

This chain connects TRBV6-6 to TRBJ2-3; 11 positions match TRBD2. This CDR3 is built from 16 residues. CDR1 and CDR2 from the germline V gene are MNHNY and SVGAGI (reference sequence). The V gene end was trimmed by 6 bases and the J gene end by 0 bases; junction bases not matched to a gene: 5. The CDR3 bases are TGTGCCAGCAGGACCGGGACTAGCGGTAGCACAGATACGCAGTATTTT. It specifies CASRTGTSGSTDTQYF.

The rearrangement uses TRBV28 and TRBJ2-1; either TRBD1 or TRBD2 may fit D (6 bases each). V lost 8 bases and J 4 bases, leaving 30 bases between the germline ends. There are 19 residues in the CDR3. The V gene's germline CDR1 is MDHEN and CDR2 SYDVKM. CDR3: CASQVSGAGPGQNYNEQFF. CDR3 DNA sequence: TGTGCCAGCCAAGTTTCGGGGGCAGGGCCAGGACAGAATTACAATGAGCAGTTCTTC.

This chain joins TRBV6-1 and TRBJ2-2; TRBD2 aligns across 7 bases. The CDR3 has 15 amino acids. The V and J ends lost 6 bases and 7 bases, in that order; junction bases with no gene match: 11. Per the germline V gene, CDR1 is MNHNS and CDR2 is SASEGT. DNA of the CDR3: TGTGCCAGCAGCGCAATCCGGGAGGCTGGCGGGGAGCTGTTTTTT. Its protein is CASSAIREAGGELFF.

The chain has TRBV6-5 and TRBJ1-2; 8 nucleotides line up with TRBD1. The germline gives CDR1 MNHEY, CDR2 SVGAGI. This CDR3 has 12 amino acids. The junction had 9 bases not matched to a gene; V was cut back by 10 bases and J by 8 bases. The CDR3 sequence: CATTDRAKGYTF. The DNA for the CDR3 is TGTGCCACTACGGACAGGGCAAAGGGCTACACCTTC.

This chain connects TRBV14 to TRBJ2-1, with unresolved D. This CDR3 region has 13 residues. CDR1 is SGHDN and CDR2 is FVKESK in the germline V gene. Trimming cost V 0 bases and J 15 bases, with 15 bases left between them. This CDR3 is CASSQDLIGPLFF. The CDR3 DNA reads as TGTGCCAGCAGCCAAGATCTGATAGGGCCCCTGTTCTTC.

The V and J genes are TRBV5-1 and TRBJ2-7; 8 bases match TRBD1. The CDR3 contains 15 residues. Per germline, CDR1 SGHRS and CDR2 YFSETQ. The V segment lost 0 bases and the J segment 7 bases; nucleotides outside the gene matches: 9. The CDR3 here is CASSLVPQGAGEQYF. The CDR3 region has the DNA TGCGCCAGCAGCTTGGTCCCTCAGGGGGCTGGGGAGCAGTACTTC.

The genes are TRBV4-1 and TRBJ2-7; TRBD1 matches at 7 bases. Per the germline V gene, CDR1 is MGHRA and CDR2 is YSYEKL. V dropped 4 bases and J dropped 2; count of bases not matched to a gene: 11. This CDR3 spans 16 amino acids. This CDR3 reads CASSPTSTGWTYEQYF. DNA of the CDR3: TGCGCCAGCAGCCCGACCTCGACAGGGTGGACCTACGAGCAGTACTTC.

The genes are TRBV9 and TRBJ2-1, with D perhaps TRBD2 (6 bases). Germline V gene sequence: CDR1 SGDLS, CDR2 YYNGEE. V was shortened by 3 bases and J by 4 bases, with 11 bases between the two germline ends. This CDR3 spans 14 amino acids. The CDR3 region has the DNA TGTGCCAGCAGCGGAACTAGCACTTACAATGAGCAGTTCTTC. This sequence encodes CASSGTSTYNEQFF.

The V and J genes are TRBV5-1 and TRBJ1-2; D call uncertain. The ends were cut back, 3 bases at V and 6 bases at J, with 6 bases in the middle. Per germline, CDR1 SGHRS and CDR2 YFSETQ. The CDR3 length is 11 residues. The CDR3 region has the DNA TGCGCCAGCAGCTACGGAGATGGCTACACCTTC. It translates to CASSYGDGYTF.

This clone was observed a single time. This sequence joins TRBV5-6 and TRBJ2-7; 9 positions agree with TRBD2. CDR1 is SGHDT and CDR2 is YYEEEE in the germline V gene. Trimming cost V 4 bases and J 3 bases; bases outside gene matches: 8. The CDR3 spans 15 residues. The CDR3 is CASSRLSGSGYEQYF. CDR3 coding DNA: TGTGCCAGCAGCCGACTTAGCGGGAGTGGCTACGAGCAGTACTTC.